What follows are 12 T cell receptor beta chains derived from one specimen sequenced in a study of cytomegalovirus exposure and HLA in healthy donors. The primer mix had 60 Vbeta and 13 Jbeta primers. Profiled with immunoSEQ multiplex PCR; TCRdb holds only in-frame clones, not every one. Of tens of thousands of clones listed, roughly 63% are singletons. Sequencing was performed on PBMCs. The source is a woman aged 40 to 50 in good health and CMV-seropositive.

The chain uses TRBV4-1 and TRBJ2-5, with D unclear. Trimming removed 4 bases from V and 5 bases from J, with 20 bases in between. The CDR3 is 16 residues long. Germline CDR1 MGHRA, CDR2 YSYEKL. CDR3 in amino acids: CASSPGSQPSTETQYF. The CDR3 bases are TGCGCCAGCAGCCCAGGATCTCAGCCGTCGACGGAGACCCAGTACTTC.

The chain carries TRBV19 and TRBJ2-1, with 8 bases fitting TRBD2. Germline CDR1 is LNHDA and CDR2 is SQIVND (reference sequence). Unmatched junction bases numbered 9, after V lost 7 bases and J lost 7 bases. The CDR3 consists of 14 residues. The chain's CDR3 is CASTPGGPYNEQFF. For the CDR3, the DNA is TGTGCCAGTACTCCGGGAGGGCCGTATAATGAGCAGTTCTTC.

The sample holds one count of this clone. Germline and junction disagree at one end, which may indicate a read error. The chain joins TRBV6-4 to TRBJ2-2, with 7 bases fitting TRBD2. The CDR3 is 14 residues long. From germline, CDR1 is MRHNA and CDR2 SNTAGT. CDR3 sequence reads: CASSDTGGTEELFF. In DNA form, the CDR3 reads TGTGCCAGCAGTGACACGGGGGGAACCGAGGAGCTGTTTTTT.

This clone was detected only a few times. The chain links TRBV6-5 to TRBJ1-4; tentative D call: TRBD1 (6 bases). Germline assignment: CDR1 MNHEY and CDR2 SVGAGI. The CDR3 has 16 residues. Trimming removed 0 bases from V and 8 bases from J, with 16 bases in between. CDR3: CASSYSLRGVGEKLFF. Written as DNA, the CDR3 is TGTGCCAGCAGTTACTCCCTCAGGGGAGTGGGGGAAAAACTGTTTTTT.

As DNA, the CDR3 is TGCAGCGTTGAAGATGGCGGTCAGGGAATAGCGGCCGAGCAGTACTTC. This translates into CSVEDGGQGIAAEQYF. The rearrangement uses TRBV29-1 and TRBJ2-7; possibly TRBD2 for D (6 bases). V was trimmed by 0 bases and J by 6 bases, leaving 21 bases between them. Germline CDR1 is SQVTM and CDR2 is ANQGSEA. This CDR3 contains 16 residues.

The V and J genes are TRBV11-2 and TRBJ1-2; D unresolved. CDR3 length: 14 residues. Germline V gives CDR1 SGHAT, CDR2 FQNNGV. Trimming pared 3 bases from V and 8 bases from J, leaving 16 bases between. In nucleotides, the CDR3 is TGTGCCAGCAGCTTCGGTCCAGCGACTTTGGGCTACACCTTC. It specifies CASSFGPATLGYTF.

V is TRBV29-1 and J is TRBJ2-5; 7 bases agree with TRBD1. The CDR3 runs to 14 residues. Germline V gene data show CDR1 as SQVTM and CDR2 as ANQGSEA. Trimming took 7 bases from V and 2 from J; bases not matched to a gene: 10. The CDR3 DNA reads TGCAGCGCGAAGAACAGGGGACCGCAAGAGACCCAGTACTTC. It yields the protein CSAKNRGPQETQYF.

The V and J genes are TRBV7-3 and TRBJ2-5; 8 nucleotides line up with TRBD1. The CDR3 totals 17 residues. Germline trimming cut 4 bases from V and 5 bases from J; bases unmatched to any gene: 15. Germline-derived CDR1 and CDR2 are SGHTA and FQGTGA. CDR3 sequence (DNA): TGTGCCAGCAGCTCGGACAGGGTCAAAAGAGTTAATGAGACCCAGTACTTC. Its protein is CASSSDRVKRVNETQYF.

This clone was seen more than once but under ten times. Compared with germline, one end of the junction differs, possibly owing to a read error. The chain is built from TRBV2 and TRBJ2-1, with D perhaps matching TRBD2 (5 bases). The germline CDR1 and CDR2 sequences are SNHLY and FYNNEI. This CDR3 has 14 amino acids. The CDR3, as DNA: TGTGCCAGCGGTGAAGTAACTAGATCTGATGAGCAGTTCTTC. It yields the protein CASGEVTRSDEQFF. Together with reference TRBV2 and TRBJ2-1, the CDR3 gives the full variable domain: EPEVTQTPSHQVTQMGQEVILRCVPISNHLYFYWYRQILGQKVEFLVSFYNNEISEKSEIFDDQFSVERPDGSNFTLKIRSTKLEDSAMYFCASGEVTRSDEQFFGPGTRLTVL.

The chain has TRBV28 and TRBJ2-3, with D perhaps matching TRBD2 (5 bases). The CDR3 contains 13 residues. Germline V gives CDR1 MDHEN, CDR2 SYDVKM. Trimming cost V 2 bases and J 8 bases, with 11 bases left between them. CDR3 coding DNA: TGTGCCAGCAGTTTAACGGGGATCAGTACGCAGTATTTT. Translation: CASSLTGISTQYF.

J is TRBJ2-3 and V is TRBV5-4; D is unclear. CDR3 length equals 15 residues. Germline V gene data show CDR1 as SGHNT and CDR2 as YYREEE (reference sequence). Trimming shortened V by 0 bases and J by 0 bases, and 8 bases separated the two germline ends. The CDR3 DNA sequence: TGTGCCAGCAGCTTGGCCGTGACTAGCACAGATACGCAGTATTTT. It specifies CASSLAVTSTDTQYF.

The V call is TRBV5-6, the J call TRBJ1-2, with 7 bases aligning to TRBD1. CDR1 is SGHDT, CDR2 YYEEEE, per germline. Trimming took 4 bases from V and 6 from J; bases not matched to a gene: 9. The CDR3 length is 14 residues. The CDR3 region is CASSKGTEINGYTF. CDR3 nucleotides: TGTGCCAGCAGCAAAGGGACAGAGATTAATGGCTACACCTTC.